Below are 8 T cell receptor beta chains sequenced from a single sample in a study of CD8 T cells in Susac syndrome. An input of roughly 0.45 to 1 ug of RNA was subjected to reverse transcription using random hexamers. In TCRdb, the immunoSEQ multiplex PCR reads were re-called with MiXCR into one record per CDR3 protein. In the table there are 100,000 to 150,000 distinct CDR3 sequences, more than 90% of which are singletons. The material sequenced was CD8+ T cells from PBMCs. These receptors all come from a human donor with Susac syndrome.

The chain combines TRBV6-2 or TRBV6-3 with TRBJ2-2; maybe TRBD2 (6 bases). The germline V gene has CDR1 MNHEY and CDR2 SVGEGT. The CDR3 has 16 residues. V was cut by 7 bases and J by 2 bases, with 17 bases left in between. This CDR3 is CASNTHSGSNTGELFF. The CDR3 DNA reads as TGTGCCAGCAACACCCATAGCGGATCAAACACCGGGGAGCTGTTTTTT.

The gene calls are TRBV12-3 or TRBV12-4 and TRBJ2-1, with 11 bases that match TRBD2. The CDR3 covers 13 residues. Trimming removed 5 bases from V and 9 bases from J; junction bases left unmatched: 3. CDR3 sequence reads: CASSTLAGVEQFF. CDR3 bases: TGTGCCAGCAGTACACTAGCGGGAGTTGAGCAGTTCTTC.

This chain links TRBV12-3 or TRBV12-4 with TRBJ2-3; TRBD1 might be the D (5 bases). There are 14 residues in the CDR3. V was trimmed by 7 bases and J by 6 bases, leaving 17 bases between them. The CDR3, as DNA: TGTGCCAGCACTCCAGGGCCAGCCGGTGATACGCAGTATTTT. Amino acids: CASTPGPAGDTQYF.

The rearrangement uses TRBV5-1 and TRBJ2-1; D is unresolved. Germline V gene lookup returns CDR1 SGHRS and CDR2 YFSETQ. Trimming removed 2 bases from V and 13 bases from J, with 10 bases in between. The CDR3 is made up of 11 amino acids. This CDR3 is CASSFAAGQFF. The CDR3 DNA reads TGCGCCAGCAGCTTCGCGGCAGGCCAGTTCTTC.

The chain joins TRBV20-1 to TRBJ1-2, with D uncertain. Per the germline V gene, CDR1 is DFQATT and CDR2 is SNEGSKA (reference sequence). This CDR3 has 14 amino acids. V lost 3 bases and J 4 bases, leaving 15 bases between the germline ends. The CDR3 protein is CSASPDAGTYGYTF. DNA for the CDR3: TGCAGTGCTAGCCCGGACGCTGGCACCTATGGCTACACCTTC.

This clonotype has just one count. This chain joins TRBV7-2 and TRBJ2-5; 9 positions agree with TRBD2. Per germline, CDR1 SGHTA and CDR2 FQGNSA. Losses at the gene ends were 1 base for V and 4 bases for J; bases not matched to a gene: 7. CDR3 length equals 16 residues. The CDR3 loop reads CASSLGASGTGETQYF. In DNA form, the CDR3 reads TGTGCCAGCAGCTTAGGAGCTAGCGGGACGGGAGAGACCCAGTACTTC.

The rearrangement joins TRBV9 to TRBJ2-1; TRBD2 agrees at 12 bases. Germline V gene data show CDR1 as SGDLS and CDR2 as YYNGEE. With V trimmed by 4 bases and J by 7 bases, 6 bases remained unmatched. The CDR3 runs to 15 residues. CDR3: CASSLAGGPVNEQFF. The CDR3 DNA reads as TGTGCCAGCAGCCTAGCGGGAGGGCCGGTAAATGAGCAGTTCTTC. Full variable domain (remainder filled in from reference TRBV9 and TRBJ2-1): DSGVTQTPKHLITATGQRVTLRCSPRSGDLSVYWYQQSLDQGLQFLIQYYNGEERAKGNILERFSAQQFPDLHSELNLSSLELGDSALYFCASSLAGGPVNEQFFGPGTRLTVL.

The chain recombines TRBV30 with TRBJ2-2; D may be TRBD2 (6 bases). The V gene lost 2 bases and the J gene lost 3 bases, with 13 bases spanning the gap. This CDR3 region has 15 residues. Per the germline V gene, CDR1 is GTSNPN and CDR2 is SVGIG (reference sequence). As DNA, the CDR3 is TGTGCCTGGAGTCTTGGGGGGAGAGACACCGGGGAGCTGTTTTTT. Protein product: CAWSLGGRDTGELFF.